The 4 T cell receptor beta chains in this list originate from one sample, sequenced in a study of blood T cell repertoires in COVID-19. The method was immunoSEQ multiplex PCR; TCRdb's version includes in-frame clones alone and lacks a portion of them. This table has more than 65,000 clones, 65% to 90% appearing once. Sequencing input: peripheral blood. These receptors were obtained from a man aged 25-45 years with COVID-19, enrolled during active disease.

This rearrangement joins TRBV7-2 to TRBJ1-2; D ambiguous. Trimming removed 5 bases from V and 1 base from J, with 11 bases in between. This CDR3 comprises 14 residues. Germline V gene data show CDR1 as SGHTA and CDR2 as FQGNSA. In nucleotides, the CDR3 is TGTGCCAGCAGCCCATTGAGGCTTAACTATGGCTACACCTTC. Protein sequence: CASSPLRLNYGYTF.

The chain recombines TRBV19 with TRBJ1-2; TRBD1 agrees at 7 bases. Germline assignment: CDR1 LNHDA and CDR2 SQIVND (reference sequence). Trimming took 7 bases from V and 8 from J; bases not matched to a gene: 7. This CDR3 comprises 12 residues. Here the CDR3 DNA reads TGTGCCAGTATCGGGACAGTGGGAGGCTACACCTTC. As protein: CASIGTVGGYTF.

CDR3 bases: TGTGCCAGCAGACGCAGGGTTGAGCAGTTCTTC. Translated: CASRRRVEQFF. The gene calls are TRBV28 and TRBJ2-1; TRBD1 is a possible D gene (5 bases). This CDR3 has 11 residues. Germline CDR1 and CDR2: MDHEN and SYDVKM. Deletions cut 6 bases from V and 9 bases from J, with 9 bases between.

The V and J genes are TRBV30 and TRBJ2-7, with 7 bases aligning to TRBD2. V trimming: 2 bases; J trimming: 6 bases; junction bases outside the gene matches: 7. The CDR3 is 13 residues long. The germline CDR1 and CDR2 sequences are GTSNPN and SVGIG (reference sequence). In nucleotides, the CDR3 is TGTGCCTGGAGTAACGGGCCGGGGGGCGAGCAGTACTTC. It codes for CAWSNGPGGEQYF. Combining the CDR3 with reference TRBV30 and TRBJ2-7 gives the whole variable domain SQTIHQWPATLVQPVGSPLSLECTVEGTSNPNLYWYRQAAGRGLQLLFYSVGIGQISSEVPQNLSASRPQDRQFILSSKKLLLSDSGFYLCAWSNGPGGEQYFGPGTRLTVT.